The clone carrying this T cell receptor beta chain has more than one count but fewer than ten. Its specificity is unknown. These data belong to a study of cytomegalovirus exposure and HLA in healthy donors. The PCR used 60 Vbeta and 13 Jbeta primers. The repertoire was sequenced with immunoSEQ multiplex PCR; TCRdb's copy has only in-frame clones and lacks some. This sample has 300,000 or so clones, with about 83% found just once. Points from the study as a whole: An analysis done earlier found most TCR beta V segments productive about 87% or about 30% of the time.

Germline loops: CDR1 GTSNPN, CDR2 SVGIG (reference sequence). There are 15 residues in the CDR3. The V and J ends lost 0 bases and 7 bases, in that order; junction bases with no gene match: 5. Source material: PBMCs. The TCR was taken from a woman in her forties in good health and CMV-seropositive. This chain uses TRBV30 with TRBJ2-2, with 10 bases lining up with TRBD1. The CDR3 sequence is CAWSVLGQGDGELFF. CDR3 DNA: TGTGCCTGGAGTGTACTAGGACAGGGGGACGGGGAGCTGTTTTTT.